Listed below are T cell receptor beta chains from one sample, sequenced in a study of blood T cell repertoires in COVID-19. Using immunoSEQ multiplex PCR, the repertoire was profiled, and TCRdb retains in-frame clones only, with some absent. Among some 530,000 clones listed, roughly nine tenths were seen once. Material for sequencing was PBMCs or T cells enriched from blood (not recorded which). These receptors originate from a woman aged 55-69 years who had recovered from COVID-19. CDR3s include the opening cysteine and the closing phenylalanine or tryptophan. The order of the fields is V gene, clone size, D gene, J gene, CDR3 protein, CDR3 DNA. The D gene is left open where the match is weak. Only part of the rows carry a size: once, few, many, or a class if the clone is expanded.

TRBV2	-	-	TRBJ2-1	CASSEAGSNTEQFF	TGTGCCAGCAGTGAAGCGGGTAGCAACACTGAGCAGTTCTTC
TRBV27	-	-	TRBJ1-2	CASSLGGVGGYTF	TGTGCCAGCAGTTTGGGAGGGGTAGGGGGCTACACCTTC
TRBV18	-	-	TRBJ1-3	CASSPGGGVPGNTIYF	TGTGCCAGCTCACCAGGTGGAGGGGTACCTGGAAACACCATATATTTT
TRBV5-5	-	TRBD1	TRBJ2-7	CASSLGQGPYEQYF	TGTGCCAGCAGCCTGGGACAGGGGCCCTACGAGCAGTACTTC
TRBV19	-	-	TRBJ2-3	CASSNDRRSTDTQYF	TGTGCCAGTAGTAACGACAGGAGGAGCACAGATACGCAGTATTTT
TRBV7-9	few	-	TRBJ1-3	CASSQQGNTIYF	TGTGCCAGCAGCCAACAGGGAAACACCATATATTTT
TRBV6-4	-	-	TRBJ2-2	CASARDTGELFF	TGTGCCAGCGCCAGGGACACCGGGGAGCTGTTTTTT
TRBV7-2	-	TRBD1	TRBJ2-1	CASSLGPAGGNEQFF	TGTGCCAGCAGCTTAGGACCCGCAGGGGGCAATGAGCAGTTCTTC
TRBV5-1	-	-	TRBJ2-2	CASSSAALDAGTGELFF	TGCGCCAGCAGCTCCGCCGCGCTCGACGCAGGGACCGGGGAGCTGTTTTTT
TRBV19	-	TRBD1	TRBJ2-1	CASSNPDRGSYNEQFF	TGTGCCAGTAGTAACCCCGACAGGGGTTCGTACAATGAGCAGTTCTTC
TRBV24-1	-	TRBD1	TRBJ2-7	CATSALTGGGYEQYF	TGTGCCACCAGTGCCCTGACAGGGGGCGGCTACGAGCAGTACTTC
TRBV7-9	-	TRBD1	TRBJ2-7	CAGRRDPGTGPFLYF	TGTGCCGGACGAAGAGACCCAGGGACAGGCCCGTTTTTGTACTTC
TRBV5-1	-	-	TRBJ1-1	CASSLDRTLNTEAFF	TGCGCCAGCAGCTTAGACAGGACCTTGAACACTGAAGCTTTCTTT
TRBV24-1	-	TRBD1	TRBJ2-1	CATSDQGQGAKNEQFF	TGTGCCACCAGTGATCAAGGACAGGGGGCTAAAAATGAGCAGTTCTTC
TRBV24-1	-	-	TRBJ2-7	CATSDVGAWYF	TGTGCCACCAGTGATGTAGGGGCGTGGTACTTC
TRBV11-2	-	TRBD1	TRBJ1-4	CASSLAPGGIKPNNEKLFF	TGTGCCAGCAGCTTAGCCCCAGGGGGCATCAAGCCAAATAATGAAAAACTGTTTTTT
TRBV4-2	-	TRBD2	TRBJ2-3	CASSQESGGLRTDTQYF	TGTGCCAGCAGCCAAGAGAGCGGGGGGCTCCGCACAGATACGCAGTATTTT
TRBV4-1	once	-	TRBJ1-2	CASSPTREAGYTF	TGCGCCAGCAGCCCGACAAGGGAGGCTGGCTACACCTTC
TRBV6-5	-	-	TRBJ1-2	CASSYSSGEGYTF	TGTGCCAGCAGTTACTCGTCCGGGGAGGGCTACACCTTC
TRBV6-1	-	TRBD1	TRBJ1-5	CASSDNRGPRQPQHF	TGTGCCAGCAGTGACAACAGGGGGCCCAGGCAGCCCCAGCATTTT
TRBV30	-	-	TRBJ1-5	CAWRGKQVSNQPQHF	TGTGCCTGGAGAGGGAAACAGGTCAGCAATCAGCCCCAGCATTTT
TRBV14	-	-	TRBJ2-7	CASSRVKRAYEQYF	TGTGCCAGCAGCAGGGTTAAGAGGGCCTACGAGCAGTACTTC
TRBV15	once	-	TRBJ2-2	CATTRVTGELFF	TGTGCCACAACCAGGGTCACCGGGGAGCTGTTTTTT
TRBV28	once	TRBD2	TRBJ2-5	CASTALAGGLETQYF	TGTGCCAGCACCGCACTAGCGGGGGGGCTGGAGACCCAGTACTTC
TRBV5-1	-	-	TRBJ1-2	CASSRTSDRHYGYTF	TGCGCCAGCAGCCGTACTTCCGACAGACACTATGGCTACACCTTC
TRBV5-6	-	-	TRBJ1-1	CASSLVPRGDTEAFF	TGTGCCAGCAGCTTGGTGCCCCGGGGGGACACTGAAGCTTTCTTT
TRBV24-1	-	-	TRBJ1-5	CATSGGSNQPQHF	TGTGCCACCAGTGGAGGGAGCAATCAGCCCCAGCATTTT
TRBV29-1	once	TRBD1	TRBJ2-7	CSVGGRGYEQYF	TGCAGCGTTGGTGGCAGGGGGTACGAGCAGTACTTC
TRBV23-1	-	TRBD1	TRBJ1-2	CASSQFRQGSNYGYTF	TGCGCCAGCAGTCAATTCAGACAGGGGAGTAACTATGGCTACACCTTC
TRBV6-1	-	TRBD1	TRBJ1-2	CASSDTGTAYGYTF	TGTGCCAGCAGTGATACCGGGACAGCATATGGCTACACCTTC
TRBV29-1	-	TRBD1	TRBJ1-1	CSAVRGLNTEAFF	TGCAGCGCCGTTAGGGGGCTCAACACTGAAGCTTTCTTT
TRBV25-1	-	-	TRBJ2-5	CASSESVKTQYF	TGTGCCAGCAGTGAATCGGTGAAGACCCAGTACTTC
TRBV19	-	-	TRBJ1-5	CASSTAGGSTNQPQHF	TGTGCCAGTAGTACCGCGGGAGGGTCTACAAATCAGCCCCAGCATTTT
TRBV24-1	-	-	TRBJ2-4	CATSDYRVGYF	TGTGCCACCAGTGATTACAGGGTGGGGTACTTC
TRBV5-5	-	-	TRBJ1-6	CASQGEGPSNSPLHF	TGTGCCAGCCAAGGGGAAGGACCGAGCAATTCACCCCTCCACTTT
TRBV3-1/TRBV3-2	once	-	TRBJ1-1	CASSQEGGYTEAFF	TGTGCCAGCAGCCAAGAGGGCGGGTACACTGAAGCTTTCTTT
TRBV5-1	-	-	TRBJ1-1	CASSFDRTMNTEAFF	TGCGCCAGCAGCTTTGACAGAACTATGAACACTGAAGCTTTCTTT
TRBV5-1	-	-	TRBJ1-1	CASSMNTEAFF	TGCGCCAGTAGTATGAACACTGAAGCTTTCTTT
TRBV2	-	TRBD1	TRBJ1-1	CASSDNRGVTEAFF	TGTGCCAGCAGTGATAACAGGGGGGTCACTGAAGCTTTCTTT
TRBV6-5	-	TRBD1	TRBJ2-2	CASRGQGVGGELFF	TGTGCCAGCAGAGGACAGGGGGTTGGCGGGGAGCTGTTTTTT
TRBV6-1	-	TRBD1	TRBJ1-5	CASSEMDRGGNQPQHF	TGTGCCAGCAGTGAAATGGACAGGGGCGGAAATCAGCCCCAGCATTTT
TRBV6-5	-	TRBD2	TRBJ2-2	CATAGGPGTGELFF	TGTGCCACCGCGGGGGGGCCAGGCACCGGGGAGCTGTTTTTT
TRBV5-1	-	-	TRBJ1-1	CASSLLGGGRTEAFF	TGCGCCAGCAGCCTCCTTGGGGGGGGTCGCACTGAAGCTTTCTTT
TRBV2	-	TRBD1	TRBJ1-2	CARLGQGDGYTF	TGTGCCAGATTAGGACAGGGCGATGGCTACACCTTC
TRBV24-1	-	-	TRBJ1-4	CATAGGVNEKLFF	TGTGCCACCGCGGGGGGTGTCAATGAAAAACTGTTTTTT
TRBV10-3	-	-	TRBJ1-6	CATASRDFSNSPLHF	TGTGCCACCGCTAGCAGGGACTTCTCTAATTCACCCCTCCACTTT
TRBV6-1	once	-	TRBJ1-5	CASRNGGDGGQPQHF	TGTGCCAGCAGAAACGGGGGGGATGGTGGTCAGCCCCAGCATTTT
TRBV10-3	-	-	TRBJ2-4	CAISDPDKILAKNIQYF	TGTGCCATCAGTGACCCCGACAAGATTCTAGCCAAAAACATTCAGTACTTC
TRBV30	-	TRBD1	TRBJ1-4	CAWMDRGSNEKLFF	TGTGCCTGGATGGACAGGGGGAGTAATGAAAAACTGTTTTTT
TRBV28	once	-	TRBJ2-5	CASSSNRAPWETQYF	TGTGCCAGCAGTTCAAACAGGGCGCCGTGGGAGACCCAGTACTTC
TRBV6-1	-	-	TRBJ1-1	CASSEQPGQGEAFF	TGTGCCAGCAGTGAACAACCGGGACAAGGAGAAGCTTTCTTT
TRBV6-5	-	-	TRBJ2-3	CASSYTGSYTQYF	TGTGCCAGCAGTTACACGGGTTCGTATACGCAGTATTTT
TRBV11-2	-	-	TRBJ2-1	CASSLAPAGGQFF	TGTGCCAGCAGCTTAGCCCCGGCCGGCGGGCAGTTCTTC